Listed here are 9 T cell receptor beta chains from one sample, sequenced in a study of STAT5B mutations in CD4+ large granular lymphocyte leukemia. Profiled with immunoSEQ multiplex PCR; TCRdb holds only in-frame clones, not every one. The table records under 35,000 clones, 60% to 80% of them present only once. The sequencing input was CD4+ T cells from blood buffy coats. The source of these receptors is a human donor in good health.

In its sample, this clone was seen a few times. The V and J genes are TRBV4-1 and TRBJ2-5; D is perhaps TRBD1 (5 bases). CDR3 length equals 16 residues. In germline, CDR1 is MGHRA, CDR2 YSYEKL. Trimming pared 3 bases from V and 4 bases from J, leaving 18 bases between. This CDR3 is CASSHGRGPGVETQYF. The CDR3 bases are TGCGCCAGCAGCCATGGTAGGGGTCCTGGGGTAGAGACCCAGTACTTC.

The chain combines TRBV9 with TRBJ2-5, with a tentative D call TRBD2 (6 bases). The CDR3 runs 14 residues. The ends were cut back, 0 bases at V and 0 bases at J, with 6 bases in the middle. Per the germline V gene, CDR1 is SGDLS and CDR2 is YYNGEE. CDR3 DNA sequence: TGTGCCAGCAGCGTAGGGACTAACCAAGAGACCCAGTACTTC. Translation gives CASSVGTNQETQYF.

The chain is built from TRBV4-1 and TRBJ2-3; 10 bases are shared with TRBD2. This CDR3 is 18 amino acids long. Germline V lookup: CDR1 MGHRA, CDR2 YSYEKL. Losses at the gene ends were 0 bases for V and 5 bases for J; bases not matched to a gene: 11. The CDR3 nucleotides are TGCGCCAGCAGCCAAGAAGCGAGCGGGGGGGCCGGTATAGATACGCAGTATTTT. Protein sequence: CASSQEASGGAGIDTQYF.

This rearrangement joins TRBV2 to TRBJ1-2; D might be TRBD1 (6 bases). The CDR3 is made up of 14 amino acids. The V end lost 4 bases, the J end lost 2 bases, and 11 bases lay between the germline ends. Germline CDR1 reads SNHLY; CDR2 reads FYNNEI. The CDR3 region is CASSGSTGNYGYTF. In DNA, the CDR3 is TGTGCCAGCAGTGGCAGCACAGGGAACTATGGCTACACCTTC.

The chain uses TRBV2 and TRBJ2-7; maybe TRBD1 (6 bases). This CDR3 is 14 amino acids long. Germline V lookup: CDR1 SNHLY, CDR2 FYNNEI. Between the trimmed V and J ends, which lost 2 bases and 1 base, there was a span of 9 bases. CDR3 bases: TGTGCCAGCAGTGAAAGTGACAGGTCCTACGAGCAGTACTTC. Amino acids: CASSESDRSYEQYF.

The table lists this clone with a few counts. The chain joins TRBV10-1 to TRBJ1-1; D call uncertain. Per germline, CDR1 WNHNN and CDR2 SYGVQD (reference sequence). This CDR3 has 13 amino acids. V lost 6 bases, J lost 0 bases, and 8 bases lay in between. The CDR3: CASRIKLNTEAFF. DNA for the CDR3: TGCGCCAGCAGAATCAAGCTGAACACTGAAGCTTTCTTT.

The chain uses TRBV6-5 and TRBJ1-2, with a weak D call TRBD1 (5 bases). CDR3 length: 14 residues. Germline V gene data show CDR1 as MNHEY and CDR2 as SVGAGI. V was clipped by 6 bases and J by 8 bases, with 19 bases between them. The CDR3 region is CASRFSGRFHGYTF. The CDR3 DNA reads as TGTGCCAGCAGATTTTCAGGGAGATTCCACGGCTACACCTTC.

The rearrangement uses TRBV19 and TRBJ2-4, with 9 bases matching TRBD1. This CDR3 is 14 amino acids long. Trimming took 7 bases from V and 5 from J; bases not matched to a gene: 6. CDR1 and CDR2 (germline): LNHDA, SQIVND (reference sequence). CDR3 DNA sequence: TGTGCCAGTAAGACAGGGGGAAGGGAAAACATTCAGTACTTC. Amino acids: CASKTGGRENIQYF.

The table lists this clone with a few counts. V gene TRBV11-2 combines with J gene TRBJ1-1; TRBD1 aligns across 7 bases. Trimming removed 3 bases from V and 1 base from J; junction bases left unmatched: 2. Germline assignment: CDR1 SGHAT and CDR2 FQNNGV. The CDR3 extends over 14 amino acids. CDR3 region: CASSLGTANTEAFF. The DNA of the CDR3 is TGTGCCAGCAGCTTGGGGACAGCGAACACTGAAGCTTTCTTT.